These T cell receptor beta chains were read from a single sample in a study of OX40 agonist ivuxolimab in advanced cancers. Sequenced by immunoSEQ multiplex PCR; TCRdb stores in-frame clones only, minus some. The table has 57,000 or so clones, 75% to 90% seen once. The sequencing here drew on CD4+ or CD8+ T cells sorted from blood, taken in a trial of the OX40 agonist ivuxolimab. All receptors derive from an adult with an advanced solid tumor such as melanoma, head and neck, liver or kidney cancer. Each CDR3 is given with its conserved first and last residue. The D gene is left open where the match is weak. Only some rows state a clone size, as once, few, many or a class for expanded clones.

V gene	J gene	clone size	D gene	CDR3 protein	CDR3 DNA
TRBV30	TRBJ2-3	-	-	CAWSRGDTQYF	TGTGCCTGGAGCAGGGGAGATACGCAGTATTTT
TRBV4-2	TRBJ2-7	-	TRBD1	CASSQDVQGAGEQYF	TGTGCCAGCAGCCAAGATGTTCAGGGGGCGGGGGAGCAGTACTTC
TRBV5-1	TRBJ2-1	-	-	CASSPDLAEQFF	TGCGCCAGCAGCCCGGACTTGGCTGAGCAGTTCTTC
TRBV11-3	TRBJ2-5	-	TRBD2	CASSSPREAAETQYF	TGTGCCAGCAGCTCCCCCCGGGAGGCAGCTGAGACCCAGTACTTC
TRBV4-1	TRBJ2-3	-	-	CASSRSVSPVDTQYF	TGCGCCAGCAGCCGGTCCGTGTCTCCGGTAGATACGCAGTATTTT
TRBV4-2	TRBJ2-3	once	-	CASSQGIGQNTDTQYF	TGTGCCAGCAGCCAAGGGATCGGGCAAAACACAGATACGCAGTATTTT
TRBV30	TRBJ2-7	-	-	CAWSVGAYEQYF	TGTGCCTGGAGTGTCGGGGCCTACGAGCAGTACTTC
TRBV29-1	TRBJ2-5	once	-	CSVERGGRSQETQYF	TGCAGCGTTGAAAGGGGGGGTCGATCCCAAGAGACCCAGTACTTC
TRBV30	TRBJ2-1	-	-	CAWSVAQTYNEQFF	TGTGCCTGGAGTGTAGCTCAGACCTACAATGAGCAGTTCTTC
TRBV6-6	TRBJ2-1	-	-	CASSSAPGYNEQFF	TGTGCCAGCAGTAGTGCTCCGGGATACAATGAGCAGTTCTTC
TRBV6-1	TRBJ2-5	-	-	CASSVFQETQYF	TGTGCCAGCAGTGTCTTTCAAGAGACCCAGTACTTC
TRBV4-3	TRBJ1-1	-	-	CASSQRLVNTEAFF	TGCGCCAGCAGCCAACGTTTAGTGAACACTGAAGCTTTCTTT
TRBV7-9	TRBJ2-5	-	TRBD1	CASSYQYRGAETQYF	TGTGCCAGCAGCTATCAATACAGGGGGGCAGAGACCCAGTACTTC